The source of this T cell receptor (beta chain) is a study of STAT5B mutations in CD4+ large granular lymphocyte leukemia. Study-wide results and limits: Compared with healthy controls (2/35), patient top clones favored TRBV06 (8/27).

Trimming removed 5 bases at V and 4 bases at J, with 15 bases between. The CDR3 loop spans 16 amino acids. Germline lookup yields CDR1 SGHAT and CDR2 FQNNGV. Concerning this clone: The antigen remains undetermined.

In the original analysis: A productive frequency of 2.59 x 10-5 was the lowest detectable. The data were produced by immunoSEQ multiplex PCR, yet TCRdb's version contains in-frame clones alone and is incomplete. The V and J calls and clone size come from that table; D and trimming were worked out from the DNA. The sample has some 40,000 clones, 86% seen once. The V and J genes are TRBV11-2 and TRBJ2-6; the D is unclear. The receptor comes from a human donor in good health. The sample comprised CD4+ T cells from blood buffy coats. CDR3: CASSPSGVSGANVLTF. In DNA form, the CDR3 reads TGTGCCAGCAGCCCTTCTGGGGTATCGGGGGCCAACGTCCTGACTTTC.